The clone carrying this TCR beta chain came up once. For the second PCR, which ran for roughly 7 to 11 cycles, a sample-barcoded 5' primer and a J-beta primer mix were used. One entry per CDR3 protein results from TCRdb running MiXCR on the 5' RACE reads. The sample shows fewer than 2,000,000 distinct CDR3 sequences, roughly 30% of them seen only once. The source of the sample is a study of blood T cells in healthy people across ages. The donors, all healthy, were Caucasians living in Russia, aged about 6 to 100. Trimming cost V 2 bases and J 7 bases, with 14 bases left between them. The germline V gene encodes CDR1 GTSNPN and CDR2 SVGIG (reference sequence). The CDR3 is 13 amino acids.

This sequence joins TRBV30 and TRBJ2-5, with D perhaps TRBD2 (5 bases). What was sequenced was blood. The TCR sequence derives from a woman aged 25-40 years in good health. CDR3 nucleotides: TGTGCCTGGAGTCCCTCCGGGAAGGGGACCCAGTACTTC. The encoded protein is CAWSPSGKGTQYF.